The 14 T cell receptor beta chains given below trace back to one sample, sequenced in a study of beta chain features in type 1 diabetes. The investigators reverse transcribed all of the isolated RNA, so they sequenced expressed TCRB transcripts. TCRdb's copy holds only in-frame clones and misses some; the assay was immunoSEQ multiplex PCR. The sample contains fewer than 200,000 clones, approximately 13% of which appear only once. Sequencing was done on a sample of central memory CD4+ T cells from blood. The receptors were sampled from a woman aged 18-30 years in good health.

This clone was picked up a small number of times. The J gene is TRBJ1-5, the V gene TRBV29-1; maybe TRBD1 (6 bases). Germline CDR1 and CDR2: SQVTM and ANQGSEA. CDR3 length equals 12 residues. The V and J ends lost 6 bases and 5 bases respectively, with 11 bases between them. CDR3 in amino acids: CSVGGGHQPQHF. The CDR3 DNA is TGCAGCGTGGGAGGGGGGCATCAGCCCCAGCATTTT.

V and J are TRBV4-1 and TRBJ2-6; tentative D call: TRBD2 (5 bases). CDR1 is MGHRA and CDR2 is YSYEKL in the germline V gene. This CDR3 comprises 17 residues. V lost 2 bases to trimming and J lost 0 bases, with 11 bases between them. CDR3: CASSQPGLSSGANVLTF. CDR3 bases: TGCGCCAGCAGCCAACCCGGACTTAGCTCTGGGGCCAACGTCCTGACTTTC.

The rearrangement links TRBV4-1 to TRBJ1-1; 10 nucleotides line up with TRBD1. V gave up 4 bases and J gave up 1 base; unmatched junction bases: 3. The length of the CDR3 is 15 residues. The germline V gene has CDR1 MGHRA and CDR2 YSYEKL. The CDR3: CASSLGQGGNTEAFF. As DNA, the CDR3 is TGCGCCAGCAGCCTCGGACAGGGGGGGAACACTGAAGCTTTCTTT.

This clone came up a few times. V is TRBV27 and J is TRBJ1-5; D perhaps matches TRBD1 (5 bases). The CDR3 covers 17 residues. V was clipped by 5 bases and J by 2 bases, with 19 bases between them. CDR1 and CDR2 (germline): MNHEY, SMNVEV (reference sequence). The CDR3 region is CASSTRGQRMGNQPQHF. The CDR3 DNA reads TGTGCCAGCAGTACGCGGGGCCAAAGAATGGGCAATCAGCCCCAGCATTTT.

This clone appeared a few times. The chain carries TRBV18 and TRBJ1-2; D is ambiguous. The length of the CDR3 is 14 residues. Between the trimmed V and J ends, which lost 0 bases and 5 bases, there was a span of 10 bases. Per germline, CDR1 KGHSH and CDR2 LQKENI. The CDR3 reads CASSPPDPGYGYTF. CDR3 DNA: TGTGCCAGCTCACCACCGGACCCGGGGTATGGCTACACCTTC.

This clone was seen at least ten times. The chain links TRBV10-3 to TRBJ1-5; perhaps TRBD1 as D (6 bases). The length of the CDR3 is 13 residues. Trimming shortened V by 9 bases and J by 3 bases, and 12 bases separated the two germline ends. Germline CDR1 is ENHRY and CDR2 is SYGVKD. This chain's CDR3 is CAISQGNNQPQHF. CDR3 nucleotides: TGTGCCATATCACAGGGAAACAATCAGCCCCAGCATTTT.

The rearrangement uses TRBV5-6 and TRBJ1-5; 8 bases line up with TRBD1. Germline values: CDR1 SGHDT, CDR2 YYEEEE. The CDR3 extends over 17 amino acids. J lost 7 bases, V lost 8 bases, and 20 bases had no gene match. The DNA of the CDR3 is TGTGCCAGTTCCCAAGGGATCGGACAGGGCTACAGGCAGCCCCAGCATTTT. Translated: CASSQGIGQGYRQPQHF.

This chain joins TRBV19 and TRBJ2-7; D might be TRBD1 (6 bases). The CDR3 runs to 15 residues. Germline-derived CDR1 and CDR2 are LNHDA and SQIVND (reference sequence). V lost 4 bases to trimming and J lost 0 bases, with 13 bases between them. The CDR3 sequence: CASSTTGTLSYEQYF. CDR3 bases: TGTGCCAGTAGTACAACCGGGACACTCTCCTACGAGCAGTACTTC.

J is TRBJ2-7 and V is TRBV2; 13 bases agree with TRBD2. Germline trimming cut 5 bases from V and 6 bases from J; bases unmatched to any gene: 7. Germline V gene data show CDR1 as SNHLY and CDR2 as FYNNEI. This CDR3 region has 15 residues. The CDR3 DNA sequence: TGTGCCAGCAGTTCTCTTGGACTAGCGGGAGCCGAGCAGTACTTC. Translation gives CASSSLGLAGAEQYF.

The chain has TRBV14 and TRBJ2-7; D unresolved. With 4 bases removed from V and 6 bases from J, the gap between germline ends came to 10 bases. Germline assignment: CDR1 SGHDN and CDR2 FVKESK. There are 12 residues in the CDR3. The CDR3 here is CASSPSPVEQYF. DNA for the CDR3: TGTGCCAGCAGCCCCAGTCCAGTCGAGCAGTACTTC.

This clone has more than one count but fewer than ten. The chain has TRBV29-1 and TRBJ1-2; the match to TRBD1 covers 7 bases. Germline assignment: CDR1 SQVTM and CDR2 ANQGSEA. V was pared by 5 bases and J by 0 bases, with 6 bases of the junction left unmatched. The CDR3 spans 14 residues. CDR3 residues: CSVNRQGPNYGYTF. CDR3 coding DNA: TGCAGCGTTAATAGACAGGGCCCTAACTATGGCTACACCTTC.

The V gene is TRBV18, the J gene TRBJ2-7, with 7 bases identical to TRBD2. Trimming removed 5 bases from V and 4 bases from J; junction bases left unmatched: 11. The CDR3 totals 15 residues. The germline V gene encodes CDR1 KGHSH and CDR2 LQKENI. CDR3 in amino acids: CASSSGTGGRYEQYF. CDR3 coding DNA: TGTGCCAGCTCAAGTGGAACGGGAGGTCGATACGAGCAGTACTTC.

The chain carries TRBV30 and TRBJ2-4, with 9 bases matching TRBD2. Germline CDR1 reads GTSNPN; CDR2 reads SVGIG (reference sequence). The length of the CDR3 is 15 residues. The junction had 6 bases not matched to a gene; V was cut back by 0 bases and J by 6 bases. CDR3 coding DNA: TGTGCCTGGAGTGTAGGTAGCGGGAGTTTAAACATTCAGTACTTC. As protein: CAWSVGSGSLNIQYF.

This clone was counted only a few times. The chain links TRBV6-1 to TRBJ2-3; 10 nucleotides align to TRBD2. CDR3 length equals 16 residues. V lost 3 bases and J lost 1; bases outside the gene matches: 4. Germline V lookup: CDR1 MNHNS, CDR2 SASEGT. The CDR3 DNA follows: TGTGCCAGCAGTGAGCAGACTAGCGGGCGCACAGATACGCAGTATTTT. It yields the protein CASSEQTSGRTDTQYF.